The rows below give T cell receptor beta chains drawn from one sample of a study of CD8 T cells in ankylosing spondylitis. In TCRdb, the 5' RACE reads were re-called with MiXCR into one record per CDR3 protein. The table records roughly 150,000 distinct CDR3 sequences, approximately 10% of them present only once. The source material was blood, either unsorted or a sorted T cell fraction (not recorded which). The receptors here all came from a female donor with ankylosing spondylitis or in good health (not recorded which). CDR3s include the opening cysteine and the closing phenylalanine or tryptophan. D genes are given only for firm matches. Some rows have no size entry. The others give once, few or many, or a class for an expanded clone.

J gene: TRBJ2-5
V gene: TRBV2
clone size: NA
D gene: NA
CDR3 DNA: TGTGCCAGCCGGAGGACCCAAGAGACCCAGTACTTC
CDR3 protein: CASRRTQETQYF

J gene: TRBJ2-5
V gene: TRBV19
clone size: few
D gene: NA
CDR3 DNA: TGTGCCAGTAGCGGGGATCACAATCAAGAGACCCAGTACTTC
CDR3 protein: CASSGDHNQETQYF

J gene: TRBJ2-2
V gene: TRBV11-2
clone size: many
D gene: NA
CDR3 DNA: TGTGCCAGCAGCTTAGTCTCGGGAACCGGGGAGCTGTTTTTT
CDR3 protein: CASSLVSGTGELFF

J gene: TRBJ2-3
V gene: TRBV7-6
clone size: few
D gene: TRBD2
CDR3 DNA: TGTGCCAGCAGGCGACTAGCGGTTAGCACAGATACGCAGTATTTT
CDR3 protein: CASRRLAVSTDTQYF

J gene: TRBJ1-6
V gene: TRBV6-2/TRBV6-3
clone size: NA
D gene: NA
CDR3 DNA: TGTGCCAGCAGTTACCTCGGGACGGAACCCCTCCACTTT
CDR3 protein: CASSYLGTEPLHF

J gene: TRBJ2-7
V gene: TRBV19
clone size: NA
D gene: NA
CDR3 DNA: TGTGCCAGTAGTATACGTGGAGACTACCCCAACGAGCAGTACTTC
CDR3 protein: CASSIRGDYPNEQYF

J gene: TRBJ2-2
V gene: TRBV27
clone size: many
D gene: NA
CDR3 DNA: TGTGCCAGCAGTTTGGCTAGGGGCAACACCGGGGAGCTGTTTTTT
CDR3 protein: CASSLARGNTGELFF

J gene: TRBJ2-2
V gene: TRBV4-3
clone size: many
D gene: TRBD2
CDR3 DNA: TGCGCCAGCAGCCAAGATCGCCGACTAGCGGGAGCCACCGGGGAGCTGTTTTTT
CDR3 protein: CASSQDRRLAGATGELFF

J gene: TRBJ1-4
V gene: TRBV6-1
clone size: few
D gene: TRBD1
CDR3 DNA: TGTGCCAGCAGCCGAGGGGGCGCAGGGGAAAAACTGTTTTTT
CDR3 protein: CASSRGGAGEKLFF

J gene: TRBJ1-4
V gene: TRBV7-9
clone size: NA
D gene: NA
CDR3 DNA: TGTGCCAGCAGCGACGGTAGGGATGAAAAACTGTTTTTT
CDR3 protein: CASSDGRDEKLFF

J gene: TRBJ2-7
V gene: TRBV11-2
clone size: few
D gene: NA
CDR3 DNA: TGTGCCAGCAGTTTGAAGTCGACAGAGCAGTACTTC
CDR3 protein: CASSLKSTEQYF

J gene: TRBJ1-2
V gene: TRBV12-3/TRBV12-4
clone size: many
D gene: TRBD1
CDR3 DNA: TGTGCCAGCAGTGGCGGGACAGGGGGGTATGGCTACACCTTC
CDR3 protein: CASSGGTGGYGYTF

J gene: TRBJ2-5
V gene: TRBV4-3
clone size: few
D gene: NA
CDR3 DNA: TGCGCCAGCAGTAGGACAGTGGGCGGGCAAGAGACCCAGTACTTC
CDR3 protein: CASSRTVGGQETQYF

J gene: TRBJ1-1
V gene: TRBV2
clone size: many
D gene: NA
CDR3 DNA: TGTGCCAGCAGTGAAGGATTTGGACGGCCGGGGACTGAAGCTTTCTTT
CDR3 protein: CASSEGFGRPGTEAFF

J gene: TRBJ2-1
V gene: TRBV7-6
clone size: few
D gene: TRBD2
CDR3 DNA: TGTGCCAGCAGCTGGATGACTAGCGGTACCTACAATGAGCAGTTCTTC
CDR3 protein: CASSWMTSGTYNEQFF

J gene: TRBJ2-7
V gene: TRBV2
clone size: few
D gene: TRBD1
CDR3 DNA: TGTGCCAGCAGTTACCACAGGGGTTCGTCGTACGAGCAGTACTTC
CDR3 protein: CASSYHRGSSYEQYF

J gene: TRBJ1-1
V gene: TRBV28
clone size: NA
D gene: TRBD1
CDR3 DNA: TGTGCCAGCACCTCCTCGGGGACAGCTGAAGCTTTCTTT
CDR3 protein: CASTSSGTAEAFF

J gene: TRBJ2-3
V gene: TRBV4-3
clone size: NA
D gene: NA
CDR3 DNA: TGCGCCAGCAGCCAAGACTCACCAGATACGCAGTATTTT
CDR3 protein: CASSQDSPDTQYF

J gene: TRBJ2-7
V gene: TRBV7-8
clone size: NA
D gene: NA
CDR3 DNA: TGTGCCAGCAGCTTAGGGGCGGAGGGCTACGAGCAGTACTTC
CDR3 protein: CASSLGAEGYEQYF

J gene: TRBJ2-3
V gene: TRBV11-3
clone size: NA
D gene: NA
CDR3 DNA: TGTGCCAGCAGCTCCCAGAGCCCATACCAACTGGCGGGTTCAGCCACAGATACGCAGTATTTT
CDR3 protein: CASSSQSPYQLAGSATDTQYF